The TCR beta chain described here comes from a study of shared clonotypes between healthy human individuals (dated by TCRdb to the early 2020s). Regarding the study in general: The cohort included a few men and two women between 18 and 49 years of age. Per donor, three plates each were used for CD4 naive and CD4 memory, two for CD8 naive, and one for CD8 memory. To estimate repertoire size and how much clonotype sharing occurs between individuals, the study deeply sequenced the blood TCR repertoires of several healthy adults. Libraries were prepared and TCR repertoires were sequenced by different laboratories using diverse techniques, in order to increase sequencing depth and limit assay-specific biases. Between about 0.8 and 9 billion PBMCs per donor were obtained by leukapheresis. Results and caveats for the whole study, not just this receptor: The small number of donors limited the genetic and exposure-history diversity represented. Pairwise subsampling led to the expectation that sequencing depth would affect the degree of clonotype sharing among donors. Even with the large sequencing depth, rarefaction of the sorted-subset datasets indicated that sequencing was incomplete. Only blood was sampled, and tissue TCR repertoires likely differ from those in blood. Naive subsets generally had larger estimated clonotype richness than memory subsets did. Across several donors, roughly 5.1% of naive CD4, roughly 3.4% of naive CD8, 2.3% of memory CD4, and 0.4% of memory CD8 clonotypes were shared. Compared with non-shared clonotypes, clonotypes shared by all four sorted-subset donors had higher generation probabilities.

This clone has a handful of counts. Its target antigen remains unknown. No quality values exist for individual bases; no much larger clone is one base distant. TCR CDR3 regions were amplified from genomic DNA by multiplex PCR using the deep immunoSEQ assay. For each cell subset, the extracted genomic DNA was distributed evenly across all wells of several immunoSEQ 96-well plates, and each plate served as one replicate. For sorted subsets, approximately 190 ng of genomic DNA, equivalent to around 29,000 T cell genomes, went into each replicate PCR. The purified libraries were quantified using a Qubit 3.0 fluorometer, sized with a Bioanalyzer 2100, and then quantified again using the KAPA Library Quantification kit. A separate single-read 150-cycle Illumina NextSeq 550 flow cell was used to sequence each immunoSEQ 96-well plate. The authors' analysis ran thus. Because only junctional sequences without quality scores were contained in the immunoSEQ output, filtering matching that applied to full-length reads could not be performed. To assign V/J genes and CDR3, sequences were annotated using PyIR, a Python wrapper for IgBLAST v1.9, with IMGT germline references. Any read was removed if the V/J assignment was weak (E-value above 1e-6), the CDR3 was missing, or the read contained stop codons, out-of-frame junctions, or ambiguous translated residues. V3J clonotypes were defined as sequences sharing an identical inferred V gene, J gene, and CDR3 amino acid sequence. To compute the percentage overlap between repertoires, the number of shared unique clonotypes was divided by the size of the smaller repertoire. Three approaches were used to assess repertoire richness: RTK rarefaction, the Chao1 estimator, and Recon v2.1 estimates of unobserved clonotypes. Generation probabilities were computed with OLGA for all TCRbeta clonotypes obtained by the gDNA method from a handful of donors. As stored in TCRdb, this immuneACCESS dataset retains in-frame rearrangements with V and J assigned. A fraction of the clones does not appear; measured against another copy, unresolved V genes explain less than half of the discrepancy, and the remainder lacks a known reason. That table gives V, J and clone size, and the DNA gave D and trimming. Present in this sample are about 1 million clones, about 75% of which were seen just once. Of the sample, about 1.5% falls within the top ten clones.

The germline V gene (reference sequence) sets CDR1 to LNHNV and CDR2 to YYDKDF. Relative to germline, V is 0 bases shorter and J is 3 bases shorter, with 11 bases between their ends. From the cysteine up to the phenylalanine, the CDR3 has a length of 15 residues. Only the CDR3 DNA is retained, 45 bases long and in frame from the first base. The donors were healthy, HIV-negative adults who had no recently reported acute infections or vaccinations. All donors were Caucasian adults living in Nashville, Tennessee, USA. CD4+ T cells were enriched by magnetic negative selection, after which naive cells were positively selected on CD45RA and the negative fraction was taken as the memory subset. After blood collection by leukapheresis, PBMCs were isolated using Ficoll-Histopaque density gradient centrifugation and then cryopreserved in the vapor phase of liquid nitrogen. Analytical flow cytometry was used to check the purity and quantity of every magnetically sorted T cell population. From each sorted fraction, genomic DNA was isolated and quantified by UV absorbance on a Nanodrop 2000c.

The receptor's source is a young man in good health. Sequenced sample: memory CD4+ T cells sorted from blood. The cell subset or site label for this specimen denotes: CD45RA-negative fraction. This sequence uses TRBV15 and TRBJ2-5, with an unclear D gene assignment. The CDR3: CATSRDNLDKETQYF. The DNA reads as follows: TGTGCCACCAGCAGAGATAACCTAGACAAAGAGACCCAGTACTTC.